This T cell receptor (beta chain) originates from a study of CD8+CD57+ T cells in acquired aplastic anemia. Study background: Isolated CD4+ and CD8+ cells, once sorted, yielded DNA averaging approximately 3 ug. Findings and caveats of the study: Overlapping CD8+ CDR3 repertoires of patients and controls contained around 31 shared sequences. No significant patient-versus-control difference appeared in CD8+ Simpson's diversity.

Flow cytometry had shown expanded CD8+CD57+ cells in the patients chosen for sequencing. All participating patients were living with severe acquired aplastic anemia. Profiling that covered TCR beta VDJ and CDR3 relied on genomic DNA as its template. Each CDR3 protein is one row after TCRdb ran MiXCR on the reads. The data hold around 79,000 distinct CDR3 sequences, with approximately 70% observed a single time. This clonotype was recorded at least ten times. The antigen is undetermined. The length of the CDR3 is 16 residues. Germline V gene lookup returns CDR1 SEHNR and CDR2 FQNEAQ (reference sequence). The J segment lost 1 base and the V segment lost 4 bases, leaving 4 bases of the junction unmatched.

The receptor was isolated from a human donor with aplastic anemia. The chain combines TRBV7-9 with TRBJ2-1, with TRBD2 matching 10 bases. Source material: sorted CD4+, CD8+, or CD8+CD57+ T cells (not recorded which) from PBMCs. The CDR3 DNA reads TGTGCCAGCAGCTATACTAGCGGGATTTCCTACAATGAGCAGTTCTTC. It encodes CASSYTSGISYNEQFF.